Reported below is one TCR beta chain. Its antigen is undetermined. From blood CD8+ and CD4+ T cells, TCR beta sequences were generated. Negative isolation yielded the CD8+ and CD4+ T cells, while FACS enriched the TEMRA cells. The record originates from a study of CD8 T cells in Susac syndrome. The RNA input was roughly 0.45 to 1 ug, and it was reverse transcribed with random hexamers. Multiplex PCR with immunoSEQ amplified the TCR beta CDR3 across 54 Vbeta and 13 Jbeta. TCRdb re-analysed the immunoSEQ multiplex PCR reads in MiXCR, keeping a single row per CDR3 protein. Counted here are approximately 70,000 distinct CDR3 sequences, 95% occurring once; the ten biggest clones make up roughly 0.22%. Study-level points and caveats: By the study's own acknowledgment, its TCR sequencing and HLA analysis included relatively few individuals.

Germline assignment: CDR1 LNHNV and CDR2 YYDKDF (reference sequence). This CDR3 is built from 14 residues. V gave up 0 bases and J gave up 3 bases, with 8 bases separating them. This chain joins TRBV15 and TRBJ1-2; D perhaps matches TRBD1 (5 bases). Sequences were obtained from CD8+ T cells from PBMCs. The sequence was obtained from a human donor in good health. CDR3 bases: TGTGCCACCAGCAGAGATTTGACAGACTATGGCTACACCTTC. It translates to CATSRDLTDYGYTF.